This TCR beta chain is from a study of sequential checkpoint blockade in melanoma. Study-level background: Randomization was 1:1 between first-line nivolumab→ipilimumab and ipilimumab→nivolumab. After both sequences, patients received maintenance nivolumab.

The ends were cut back, 0 bases at V and 4 bases at J, with 19 bases in the middle. CDR3 size: 17 residues. Per germline, CDR1 SGDLS and CDR2 YYNGEE. The method was immunoSEQ multiplex PCR; TCRdb's version includes in-frame clones alone and lacks a portion of them. Seen here are some 18,000 clones, approximately 80% observed once, and the top ten hold approximately 10%. Treatment denoted: randomized to nivolumab then ipilimumab (arm A) or the reverse (arm B). DNA-damaging chemotherapy had not been given to any patient beforehand. From thawed PBMCs, live CD3+CD8+ cells negative for CD19 and CD56 were sorted.

The sequence came from a human donor with melanoma. This material consisted of CD8+ T cells sorted from blood (inferred from file names), taken from a patient given nivolumab and ipilimumab in sequence. The chain carries TRBV9 and TRBJ1-1; no clear D gene. CDR3 DNA sequence: TGTGCCAGCAGCGTAGGAGGTATAAGCGGGCAGATCACTGAAGCTTTCTTT. Translating gives CASSVGGISGQITEAFF.